The clone carrying this T cell receptor beta chain occurred many times. TCRdb recomputed calls from the reads with MiXCR, one row per CDR3 protein. There are 250,000 or so distinct CDR3 sequences in the sample; 25% to 30% occur only once, and roughly 7% lies in the top ten. The sample is drawn from a study of kidney transplant recipient with SARS-CoV-2 infection. Germline V gene sequence: CDR1 MDHEN, CDR2 SYDVKM. Trimming shortened V by 6 bases and J by 0 bases, and 18 bases separated the two germline ends. The CDR3 runs to 16 residues. J is TRBJ2-7 and V is TRBV28; D is possibly TRBD2 (7 bases). This sequence was found in a male patient between 25 and 40 years old who had COVID-19 and was a kidney transplant recipient. Some T cells may be the graft donor's. Sequencing was performed on a blood sample, taken at baseline and around day 120 from a kidney transplant recipient. The chain's CDR3 is CASRKLGGDTSYEQYF. In DNA, the CDR3 is TGTGCCAGCAGAAAATTGGGGGGGGACACCTCCTACGAGCAGTACTTC.